Listed below are T cell receptor beta chains from one sample, sequenced in a study of spatial heterogeneity in lung cancer. One entry per CDR3 protein, called by TCRdb with MiXCR from the 5' RACE reads. The sample comprises under 150,000 distinct CDR3 sequences, more than 9% of which are singletons, and roughly 17% rests with the top ten. Sequences were derived from PBMCs, sampled at follow-up. The receptors stem from a male donor with early-stage non-small cell lung cancer. CDR3s leave out the opening cysteine and the closing phenylalanine or tryptophan. The D gene is left open where the match is weak.

TRBD1,TRBJ1-4,TRBV28,ASSLGTGDEKLF
TRBD1,TRBJ1-4,TRBV6-2/TRBV6-3,ASSYRRGQGQLF
.,TRBJ2-3,TRBV7-2,ASSQVAGPAKVHADTQY
.,TRBJ2-6,TRBV28,ASRSPILSGANVLT
.,TRBJ1-1,TRBV20-1,SARTVFYTEAF
.,TRBJ2-2,TRBV9,ASSVVVGGGELF
.,TRBJ2-7,TRBV6-1,ASTFTYEQY
.,TRBJ1-1,TRBV10-2,ASRRGDTEAF
.,TRBJ2-1,TRBV28,ASSFNENEQF
.,TRBJ1-2,TRBV12-3/TRBV12-4,ASRTGSYGYT
.,TRBJ1-2,TRBV20-1,SARGTQSYGYT
.,TRBJ2-4,TRBV7-9,ASSLNPGEDKNIQY
.,TRBJ1-5,TRBV6-6,ASSYSTGRGSNQPQH
.,TRBJ1-1,TRBV29-1,SVVPDAWSGKRTEAF
.,TRBJ2-7,TRBV5-5,ASSLSWGAYEQY
.,TRBJ1-6,TRBV6-8,ASSYGANSPLH
.,TRBJ1-2,TRBV27,ASSSITGGMRAYGYT
.,TRBJ1-2,TRBV12-3/TRBV12-4,ASNRGQFYGYT
.,TRBJ2-3,TRBV2,ASSYSGADTQY
.,TRBJ1-2,TRBV4-2,ASSQDLQGPYT
.,TRBJ2-1,TRBV30,AWSVGSQGRGEQF
TRBD2,TRBJ2-7,TRBV29-1,SVAAGGLSYEQY
.,TRBJ1-2,TRBV19,ASSRYMDGTNYGYT
.,TRBJ1-6,TRBV28,ASNPLRSLGSPLH
TRBD1,TRBJ1-2,TRBV15,ATSRDTGTGANYGYT
.,TRBJ2-7,TRBV9,ASSVGGRGYEQY
TRBD2,TRBJ2-1,TRBV28,ATSSGALIYRF
.,TRBJ1-5,TRBV6-5,ASRPTSGNQPQH
.,TRBJ2-3,TRBV4-2,ASSQGQGPTDTQY
.,TRBJ2-3,TRBV3-1,ASSHSDTDTQY
.,TRBJ1-2,TRBV5-1,ASSTGQNYGYT
.,TRBJ2-5,TRBV24-1,ATSLGGDLEETQY
TRBD2,TRBJ2-7,TRBV7-2,ASSWTSQVSYEQY
.,TRBJ1-5,TRBV7-2,ASSIRRGVEQPQH
TRBD1,TRBJ2-4,TRBV7-9,ASSFEGQGSNIQY
TRBD2,TRBJ2-5,TRBV6-2/TRBV6-3,ASQLAGGQETQY
TRBD2,TRBJ2-1,TRBV4-2,ASSQGTSSYNEQF
.,TRBJ2-2,TRBV7-9,ASSRGQRTGELF
TRBD2,TRBJ2-1,TRBV28,ASFPGGLSSYNEQF
TRBD1,TRBJ1-5,TRBV20-1,SARGQGTNQPQH
.,TRBJ1-5,TRBV20-1,SAPPGGVDQPQH
.,TRBJ1-1,TRBV4-3,ASSQVHRMNTEAF